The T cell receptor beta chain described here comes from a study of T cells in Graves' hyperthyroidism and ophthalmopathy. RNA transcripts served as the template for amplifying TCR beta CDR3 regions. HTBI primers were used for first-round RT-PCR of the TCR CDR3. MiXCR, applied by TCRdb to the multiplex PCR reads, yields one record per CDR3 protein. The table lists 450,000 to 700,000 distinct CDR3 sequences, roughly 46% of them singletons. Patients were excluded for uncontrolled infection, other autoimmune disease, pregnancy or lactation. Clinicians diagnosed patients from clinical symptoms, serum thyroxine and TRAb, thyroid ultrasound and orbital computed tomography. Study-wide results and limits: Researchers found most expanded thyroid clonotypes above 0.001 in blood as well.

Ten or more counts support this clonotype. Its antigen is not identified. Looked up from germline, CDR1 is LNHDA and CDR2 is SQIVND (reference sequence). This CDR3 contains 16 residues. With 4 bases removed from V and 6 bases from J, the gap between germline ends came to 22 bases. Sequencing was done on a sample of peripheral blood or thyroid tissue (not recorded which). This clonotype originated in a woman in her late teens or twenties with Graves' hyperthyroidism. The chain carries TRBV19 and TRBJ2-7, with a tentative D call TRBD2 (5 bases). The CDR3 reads CASSNSKGRETSEQYF. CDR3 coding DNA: TGTGCCAGTAGTAACTCCAAAGGAAGGGAGACTTCCGAGCAGTACTTC.